In its sample, the clone carrying this TCR beta chain was seen many times. Its cognate antigen is unknown. This entry belongs to a study of T-cell memory formation after mild COVID-19. About the research overall: Largely, TCR clusters stayed within a single donor.

Trimming took 3 bases from V and 2 from J, leaving 7 bases between them. The CDR3 is 13 amino acids. Whole-study results and caveats: The pre-infection memory compartment contained some responding clones, suggesting cross-reactive memory joined. Unconfirmed was the SARS-CoV-2 specificity of second-wave clones that peaked on day 37.

TCRdb re-analysed the 5' RACE reads in MiXCR, keeping a single row per CDR3 protein. The repertoire holds about 160,000 distinct CDR3 sequences, with about 28% as singletons. The chain joins TRBV12-3 or TRBV12-4 to TRBJ1-2, with D perhaps TRBD1 (5 bases). The receptor's source is an adult woman who had mild COVID-19 (a few samples of this study predate the infection). Cell type and time point are not known. The specimen was PBMCs or a T cell subset sorted from them (not recorded which). The CDR3 nucleotides read TGTGCCAGCAGTTTGTCAGGGAACTATGGCTACACCTTC. It yields the protein CASSLSGNYGYTF.